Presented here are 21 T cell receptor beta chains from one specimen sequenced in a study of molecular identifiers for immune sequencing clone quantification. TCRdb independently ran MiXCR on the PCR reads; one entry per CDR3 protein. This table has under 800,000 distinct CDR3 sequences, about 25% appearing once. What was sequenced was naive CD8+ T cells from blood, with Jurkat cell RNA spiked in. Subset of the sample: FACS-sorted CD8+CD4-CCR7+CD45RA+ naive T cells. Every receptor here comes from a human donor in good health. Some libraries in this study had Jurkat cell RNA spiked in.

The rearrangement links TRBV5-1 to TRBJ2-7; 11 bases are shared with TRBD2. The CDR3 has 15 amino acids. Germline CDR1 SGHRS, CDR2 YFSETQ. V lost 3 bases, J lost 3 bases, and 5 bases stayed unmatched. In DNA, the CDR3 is TGCGCCAGCAGCTACGCGACTAGCGGGAACTACGAGCAGTACTTC. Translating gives CASSYATSGNYEQYF. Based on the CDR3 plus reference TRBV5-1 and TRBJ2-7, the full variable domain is KAGVTQTPRYLIKTRGQQVTLSCSPISGHRSVSWYQQTPGQGLQFLFEYFSETQRNKGNFPGRFSGRQFSNSRSEMNVSTLELGDSALYLCASSYATSGNYEQYFGPGTRLTVT.

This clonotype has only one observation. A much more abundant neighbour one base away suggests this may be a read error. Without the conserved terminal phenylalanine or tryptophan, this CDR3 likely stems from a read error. CDR3 sequence: CASTPIGIRLSGYTS. As DNA, the CDR3 is TGTGCCAGCACCCCAATCGGGATTCGTCTGAGTGGCTACACCTCC. The V gene is TRBV14, the J gene TRBJ1-2, with no clear D. Per germline, CDR1 SGHDN and CDR2 FVKESK. The V end lost 7 bases, the J end lost 7 bases, and 22 bases lay between the germline ends. There are 15 residues in the CDR3.

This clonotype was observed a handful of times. For the CDR3, the DNA is TGTGCCAGCAGTACCGGGACTAGCGGGAGAGGGGTGTACGAGCAGTACTTC. Its protein product is CASSTGTSGRGVYEQYF. V usage is TRBV28 and J usage is TRBJ2-7, with 14 bases aligning to TRBD2. Germline lookup yields CDR1 MDHEN and CDR2 SYDVKM. The V segment lost 5 bases and the J segment 4 bases; nucleotides outside the gene matches: 10. The CDR3 length is 17 residues.

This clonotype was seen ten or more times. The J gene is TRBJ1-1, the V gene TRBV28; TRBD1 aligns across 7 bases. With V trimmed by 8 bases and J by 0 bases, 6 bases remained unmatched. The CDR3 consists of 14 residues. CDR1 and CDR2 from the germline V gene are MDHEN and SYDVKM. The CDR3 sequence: CASSYRGLNTEAFF. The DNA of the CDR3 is TGTGCCAGCTCCTACAGGGGATTGAACACTGAAGCTTTCTTT.

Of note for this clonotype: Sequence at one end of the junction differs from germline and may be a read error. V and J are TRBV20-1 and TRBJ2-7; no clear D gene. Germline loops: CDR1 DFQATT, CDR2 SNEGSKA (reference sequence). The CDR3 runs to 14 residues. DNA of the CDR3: TGCAGTGCTAGAGAGGAGTTGCGCGCCGACGAGCAGGACTTC. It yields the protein CSAREELRADEQDF.

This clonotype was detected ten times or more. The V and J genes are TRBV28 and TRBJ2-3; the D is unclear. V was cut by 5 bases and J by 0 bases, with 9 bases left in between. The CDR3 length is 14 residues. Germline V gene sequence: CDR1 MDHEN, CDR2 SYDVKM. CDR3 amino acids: CASSITISTDTQYF. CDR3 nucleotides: TGTGCCAGCAGTATAACTATTAGCACAGATACGCAGTATTTT.

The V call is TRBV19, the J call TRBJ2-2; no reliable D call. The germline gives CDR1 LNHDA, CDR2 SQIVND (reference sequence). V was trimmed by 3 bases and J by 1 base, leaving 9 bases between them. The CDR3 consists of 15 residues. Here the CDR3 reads CASSMRQMNTGELFF. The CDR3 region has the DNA TGTGCCAGTAGTATGCGCCAGATGAACACCGGGGAGCTGTTTTTT. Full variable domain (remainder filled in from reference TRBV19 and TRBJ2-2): DGGITQSPKYLFRKEGQNVTLSCEQNLNHDAMYWYRQDPGQGLRLIYYSQIVNDFQKGDIAEGYSVSREKKESFPLTVTSAQKNPTAFYLCASSMRQMNTGELFFGEGSRLTVL.

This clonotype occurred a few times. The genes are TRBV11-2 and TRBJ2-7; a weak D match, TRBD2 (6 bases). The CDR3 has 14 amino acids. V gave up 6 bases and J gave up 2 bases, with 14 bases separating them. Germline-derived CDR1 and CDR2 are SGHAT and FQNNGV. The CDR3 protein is CASRLDYSAYEQYF. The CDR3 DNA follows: TGTGCCAGCAGATTGGACTACTCCGCCTACGAGCAGTACTTC.

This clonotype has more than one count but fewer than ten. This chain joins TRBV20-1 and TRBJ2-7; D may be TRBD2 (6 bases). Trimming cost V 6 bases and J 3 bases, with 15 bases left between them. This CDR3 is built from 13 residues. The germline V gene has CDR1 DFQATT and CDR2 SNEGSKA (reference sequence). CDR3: CSASRDFNYEQYF. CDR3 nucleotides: TGCAGTGCATCCCGGGACTTCAACTACGAGCAGTACTTC.

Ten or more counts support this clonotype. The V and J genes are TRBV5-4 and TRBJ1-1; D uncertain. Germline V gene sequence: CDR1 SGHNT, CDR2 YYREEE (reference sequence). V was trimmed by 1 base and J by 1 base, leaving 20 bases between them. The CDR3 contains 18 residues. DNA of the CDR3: TGTGCCAGCAGCTTGCCGAGTGGTCGCCTGGGCCCGAACACTGAAGCTTTCTTT. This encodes CASSLPSGRLGPNTEAFF.

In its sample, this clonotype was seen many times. The CDR3 DNA is TGTGCCAGCAGCGGGGACAGGGTCTGGACTGAAGCTTTCTTT. It codes for CASSGDRVWTEAFF. The rearrangement joins TRBV5-8 to TRBJ1-1, with 9 positions matching TRBD1. The junction had 6 bases not matched to a gene; V was cut back by 4 bases and J by 5 bases. CDR3 length: 14 residues. CDR1 is SGHTS and CDR2 is YDEGEE in the germline V gene.

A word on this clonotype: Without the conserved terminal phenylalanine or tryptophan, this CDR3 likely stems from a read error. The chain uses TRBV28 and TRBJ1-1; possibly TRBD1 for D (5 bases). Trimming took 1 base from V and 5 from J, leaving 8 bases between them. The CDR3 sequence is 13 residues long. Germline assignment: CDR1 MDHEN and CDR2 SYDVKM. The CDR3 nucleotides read TGTGCCAGCAGTTTATCCGCAGGGACTGAAGCTTTCCTT. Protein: CASSLSAGTEAFL.

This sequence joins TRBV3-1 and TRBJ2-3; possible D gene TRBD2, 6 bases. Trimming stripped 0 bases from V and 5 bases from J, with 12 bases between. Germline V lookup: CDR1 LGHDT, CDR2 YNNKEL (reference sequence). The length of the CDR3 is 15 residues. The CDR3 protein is CASSQEGGLGDTQYF. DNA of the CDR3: TGTGCCAGCAGCCAAGAAGGAGGGCTTGGAGATACGCAGTATTTT.

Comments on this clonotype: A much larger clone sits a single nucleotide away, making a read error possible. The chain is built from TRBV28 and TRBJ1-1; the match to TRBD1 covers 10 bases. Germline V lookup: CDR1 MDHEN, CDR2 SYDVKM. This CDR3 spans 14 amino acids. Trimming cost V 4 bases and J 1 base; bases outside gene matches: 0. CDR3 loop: CASSWTGGNTEAFF. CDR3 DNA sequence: TGTGCCAGCAGTTGGACAGGGGGGAACACTGAAGCTTTCTTT.

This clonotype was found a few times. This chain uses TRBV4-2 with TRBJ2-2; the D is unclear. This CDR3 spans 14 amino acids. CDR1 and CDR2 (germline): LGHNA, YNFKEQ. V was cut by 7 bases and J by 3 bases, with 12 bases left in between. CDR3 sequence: CASNLATYTGELFF. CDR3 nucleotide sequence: TGTGCCAGCAACTTGGCTACCTACACCGGGGAGCTGTTTTTT.

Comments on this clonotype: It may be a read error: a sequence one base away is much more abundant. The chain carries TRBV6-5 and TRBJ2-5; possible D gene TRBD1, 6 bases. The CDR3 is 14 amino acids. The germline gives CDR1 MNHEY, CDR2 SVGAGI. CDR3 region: CVSSYSPGEETQYF. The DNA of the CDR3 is TGTGTCAGCAGTTACTCGCCAGGGGAAGAGACCCAGTACTTC.

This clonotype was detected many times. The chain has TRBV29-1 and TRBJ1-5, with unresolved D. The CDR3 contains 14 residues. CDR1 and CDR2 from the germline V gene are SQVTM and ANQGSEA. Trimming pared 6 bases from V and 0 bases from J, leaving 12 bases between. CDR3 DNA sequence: TGCAGCGTCGTCTTGCTTAATAGCAATCAGCCCCAGCATTTT. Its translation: CSVVLLNSNQPQHF. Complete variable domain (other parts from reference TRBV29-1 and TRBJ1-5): SAVISQKPSRDICQRGTSLTIQCQVDSQVTMMFWYRQQPGQSLTLIATANQGSEATYESGFVIDKFPISRPNLTFSTLTVSNMSPEDSSIYLCSVVLLNSNQPQHFGDGTRLSIL.

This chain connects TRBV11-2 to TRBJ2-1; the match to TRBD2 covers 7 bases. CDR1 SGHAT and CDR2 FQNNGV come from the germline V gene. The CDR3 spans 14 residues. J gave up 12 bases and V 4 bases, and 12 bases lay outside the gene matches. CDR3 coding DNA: TGTGCCAGCAGCTCCCCAGCGGGGCCCTTAGGGCAGTTCTTC. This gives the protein CASSSPAGPLGQFF.

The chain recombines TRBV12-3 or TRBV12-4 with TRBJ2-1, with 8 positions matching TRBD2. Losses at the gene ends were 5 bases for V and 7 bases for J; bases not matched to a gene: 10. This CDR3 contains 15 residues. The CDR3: CASSPPGTGGNEQFF. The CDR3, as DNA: TGTGCCAGCAGTCCCCCGGGGACGGGGGGGAATGAGCAGTTCTTC.

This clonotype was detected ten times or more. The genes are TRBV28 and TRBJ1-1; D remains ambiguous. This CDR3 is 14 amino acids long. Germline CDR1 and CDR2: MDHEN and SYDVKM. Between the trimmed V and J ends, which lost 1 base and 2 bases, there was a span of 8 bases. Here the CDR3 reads CASSLLVFNTEAFF. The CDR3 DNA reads TGTGCCAGCAGTTTATTAGTTTTCAACACTGAAGCTTTCTTT.

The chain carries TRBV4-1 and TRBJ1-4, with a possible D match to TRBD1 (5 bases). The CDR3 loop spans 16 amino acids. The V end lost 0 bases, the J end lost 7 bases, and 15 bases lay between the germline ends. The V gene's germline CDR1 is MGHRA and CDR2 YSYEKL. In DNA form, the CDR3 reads TGCGCCAGCAGCCAAGATCGGGGGGGTGTCAGTGAAAAACTGTTTTTT. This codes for CASSQDRGGVSEKLFF.